This entry is about one T cell receptor beta chain. Its antigen is not identified. The entry originates in a study of shared clonotypes between healthy human individuals. Study-wide findings and caveats: In four donors, around 5.5% of naive CD4 clonotypes appeared in common.

The assay was run at deep level. The data were produced by immunoSEQ multiplex PCR, yet TCRdb's version contains in-frame clones alone and is incomplete. In the table there are about 2.3 million clones, roughly 90% of which are singletons. V was shortened by 1 base and J by 2 bases, with 13 bases between the two germline ends. CDR1 SGHRS and CDR2 YFSETQ come from the germline V gene. The CDR3 is made up of 16 amino acids. The clonotype originates from a man aged 18-30 years in good health. Some clones in this sample may be carry-over from other donors' samples. The sequenced sample consisted of naive CD4+ T cells from PBMCs. Subset in this sample: CD45RA+ positively selected. The chain joins TRBV5-1 to TRBJ2-1; D may be TRBD2 (6 bases). CDR3 amino acids: CASSLTGGATYNEQFF. The CDR3 DNA reads TGCGCCAGCAGCTTGACTGGCGGGGCAACCTACAATGAGCAGTTCTTC.